What follows are 10 T cell receptor beta chains derived from one specimen sequenced in a study of patients and donors after allogeneic stem cell transplantation. Using its own MiXCR run on the RT-PCR reads, TCRdb lists one record per CDR3 protein. The table has roughly 200,000 distinct CDR3 sequences, 38% seen once; the top ten hold under 14%. The sequenced material came from blood, either unsorted or a sorted T cell fraction (not recorded which). The origin of the receptors is a human donor who was either an allogeneic HSCT recipient or a stem cell or donor lymphocyte infusion donor (not recorded which). It is not recorded whose cells these are; they may come from a transplant donor.

In this sample, this clonotype turned up a few times. This chain links TRBV7-2 with TRBJ1-1; D gene unclear. This CDR3 region has 14 residues. With 3 bases removed from V and 3 bases from J, the gap between germline ends came to 11 bases. The germline gives CDR1 SGHTA, CDR2 FQGNSA. CDR3 coding DNA: TGTGCCAGCAGCTTGAAAGGGCCGGACACTGAAGCTTTCTTT. The encoded protein is CASSLKGPDTEAFF. Complete variable domain (other parts from reference TRBV7-2 and TRBJ1-1): GAGVSQSPSNKVTEKGKDVELRCDPISGHTALYWYRQSLGQGLEFLIYFQGNSAPDKSGLPSDRFSAERTGGSVSTLTIQRTQQEDSAVYLCASSLKGPDTEAFFGQGTRLTVV.

The chain is built from TRBV2 and TRBJ1-1, with no clear D. CDR3 length: 14 amino acids. Per germline, CDR1 SNHLY and CDR2 FYNNEI. V lost 8 bases to trimming and J lost 3 bases, with 16 bases between them. CDR3 sequence: CASYPGPEDTEAFF. The CDR3 nucleotides read TGTGCCAGCTACCCTGGGCCGGAAGACACTGAAGCTTTCTTT. Together with reference TRBV2 and TRBJ1-1, the CDR3 gives the full variable domain: EPEVTQTPSHQVTQMGQEVILRCVPISNHLYFYWYRQILGQKVEFLVSFYNNEISEKSEIFDDQFSVERPDGSNFTLKIRSTKLEDSAMYFCASYPGPEDTEAFFGQGTRLTVV.

In its sample, this clonotype was seen a few times. The chain uses TRBV29-1 and TRBJ2-7; D may match TRBD1 or TRBD2 (6 bases each). This CDR3 contains 14 residues. Per germline, CDR1 SQVTM and CDR2 ANQGSEA. Trimming shortened V by 4 bases and J by 1 base, and 14 bases separated the two germline ends. CDR3 DNA: TGCAGCGTTGGCGGGACACTGCCATCCTACGAGCAGTACTTC. The encoded protein is CSVGGTLPSYEQYF.

The chain employs TRBV7-9 and TRBJ1-1, with TRBD1 matching over 7 bases. The CDR3 extends over 15 amino acids. Germline CDR1 SEHNR, CDR2 FQNEAQ (reference sequence). The ends lost 5 bases at V and 4 bases at J; junction bases unmatched: 10. The CDR3 sequence: CASSPPMSGGTEAFF. The CDR3 DNA sequence: TGTGCCAGCAGCCCACCCATGTCAGGGGGCACTGAAGCTTTCTTT.

The chain couples TRBV27 to TRBJ2-1; D unresolved. The V gene lost 4 bases and the J gene lost 0 bases, with 19 bases spanning the gap. The CDR3 consists of 18 residues. Germline V gives CDR1 MNHEY, CDR2 SMNVEV (reference sequence). DNA of the CDR3: TGTGCCAGCAGTTCCCGTCGGACGGAGAAAAGCTCCTACAATGAGCAGTTCTTC. Its protein product is CASSSRRTEKSSYNEQFF.

The rearrangement links TRBV6-1 to TRBJ1-1, with 7 nucleotides matching TRBD1. Per the germline V gene, CDR1 is MNHNS and CDR2 is SASEGT. The CDR3 contains 13 residues. Trimming at V came to 6 bases and at J to 11 bases, leaving 12 bases not matched to a gene. The CDR3 loop reads CASRPIQGWKAFF. Here the CDR3 DNA reads TGTGCCAGCAGGCCCATACAGGGGTGGAAGGCTTTCTTT.

This clonotype was counted a few times. The chain uses TRBV12-3 or TRBV12-4 and TRBJ1-6; 7 nucleotides line up with TRBD1. Trimming took 6 bases from V and 7 from J; bases not matched to a gene: 12. This CDR3 has 16 residues. CDR3 bases: TGTGCCAGCAGCCCTCTAATCGGGACAGAAAATTCACCCCTCCACTTT. Amino acid sequence: CASSPLIGTENSPLHF.

This clonotype was picked up a small number of times. This chain joins TRBV9 and TRBJ1-1; 8 bases agree with TRBD1. The CDR3 is 17 residues long. Unmatched junction bases numbered 9, after V lost 1 base and J lost 1 base. Germline assignment: CDR1 SGDLS and CDR2 YYNGEE. The CDR3 DNA follows: TGTGCCAGCAGCGTAAGGGCAGGGGGCATCGGGAACACTGAAGCTTTCTTT. Encoded protein: CASSVRAGGIGNTEAFF.

The chain combines TRBV25-1 with TRBJ1-3; D call uncertain. CDR1 is MGHDK, CDR2 SYGVNS, per germline. V was pared by 3 bases and J by 4 bases, with 13 bases between. This CDR3 is built from 15 residues. In DNA form, the CDR3 reads TGTGCCAGCAGTGATCGCGTTCAGTTCGGAAACACCATATATTTT. Translated: CASSDRVQFGNTIYF.

This clonotype has just one count. One end of the junction does not line up with germline, which may come from a read error. The chain is built from TRBV20-1 and TRBJ1-2; D gene unclear. The V gene's germline CDR1 is DFQATT and CDR2 SNEGSKA (reference sequence). This CDR3 spans 13 amino acids. The CDR3 protein is CSARVARSYGCTF. CDR3 DNA sequence: TGCAGTGCTAGAGTGGCGAGGTCCTATGGCTGCACCTTC.